These T cell receptor beta chains were read from a single sample in a study of T cells in localized non-small cell lung cancer. The data were produced by immunoSEQ multiplex PCR, yet TCRdb's version contains in-frame clones alone and is incomplete. Found here are about 21,000 clones, roughly 90% of them singletons; the top ten hold around 7%. This specimen consisted of peripheral blood, obtained before any cancer treatment. The receptors derive from a male donor at least 60 years old with stage I squamous cell lung carcinoma. Each CDR3 is given with its conserved first and last residue. D genes are given only for firm matches. Size is stated for part of the rows, as once, few or many counts, or as a class when the clone is expanded.

clone_size cdr3_length j_call d_call v_call cdr3_aa cdr3_nt
few 13 TRBJ1-4 . TRBV30 CAWDNRGNEKLFF TGTGCCTGGGACAATAGAGGGAATGAAAAACTGTTTTTT
. 15 TRBJ2-3 . TRBV11-2 CASSPLWRSGDTQYF TGTGCCAGCAGCCCACTGTGGAGGTCGGGAGATACGCAGTATTTT
. 15 TRBJ2-3 TRBD2 TRBV4-2 CASSLEGGGTDTQYF TGTGCCAGCAGCCTAGAGGGCGGGGGGACAGATACGCAGTATTTT
. 14 TRBJ2-2 TRBD1 TRBV10-3 CAFRDSFGTGELFF TGTGCCTTCCGGGACAGCTTTGGTACCGGGGAGCTGTTTTTT
. 15 TRBJ2-1 . TRBV5-4 CASSLEGFAYNEQFF TGTGCCAGCAGCTTGGAGGGATTTGCCTACAATGAGCAGTTCTTC
. 12 TRBJ1-2 . TRBV29-1 CSIEGLNYGYTF TGCAGCATTGAGGGACTTAACTATGGCTACACCTTC
. 13 TRBJ2-3 . TRBV19 CASSIRWADTQYF TGTGCCAGTAGTATAAGGTGGGCAGATACGCAGTATTTT
. 15 TRBJ1-1 . TRBV5-1 CASSIAGASNTEAFF TGCGCCAGCAGCATAGCAGGGGCTTCGAACACTGAAGCTTTCTTT
few 15 TRBJ1-3 . TRBV30 CAWSRDSGSGNTIYF TGTGCCTGGAGTCGGGACTCCGGCTCTGGAAACACCATATATTTT
. 16 TRBJ2-1 . TRBV19 CASSMLGPSSYNEQFF TGTGCCAGTAGTATGCTGGGGCCGAGCTCCTACAATGAGCAGTTCTTC
once 15 TRBJ1-5 . TRBV5-6 CASSPNLGGKEPQHF TGTGCCAGCAGCCCAAACCTGGGGGGGAAGGAGCCCCAGCATTTT
. 15 TRBJ1-4 . TRBV9 CASSGTFATNEKLFF TGTGCCAGCAGCGGAACTTTCGCAACTAATGAAAAACTGTTTTTT
once 16 TRBJ1-3 . TRBV9 CASSPQGGTSGNTIYF TGTGCCAGCAGCCCCCAAGGCGGCACCTCTGGAAACACCATATATTTT
. 14 TRBJ2-2 . TRBV7-3 CASSLSGDPGELFF TGTGCCAGCAGCTTATCAGGGGATCCCGGGGAGCTGTTTTTT
. 17 TRBJ1-2 . TRBV11-2 CASSRITRTETNYGYTF TGTGCCAGCAGCCGTATCACTCGAACAGAGACTAACTATGGCTACACCTTC
. 15 TRBJ1-5 TRBD1 TRBV6-5 CASRSGQGIDQPQHF TGTGCCAGCAGGTCGGGACAGGGGATCGATCAGCCCCAGCATTTT
. 15 TRBJ2-2 . TRBV19 CASRLGTTNTGELFF TGTGCCAGTAGACTCGGGACAACGAACACCGGGGAGCTGTTTTTT
. 15 TRBJ1-5 . TRBV2 CASSTGPYSNQPQHF TGTGCCAGCAGCACGGGACCCTATAGCAATCAGCCCCAGCATTTT
once 15 TRBJ1-2 . TRBV19 CASSSSGVWGYGYTF TGTGCCAGTAGTTCTTCAGGTGTTTGGGGCTATGGCTACACCTTC
. 15 TRBJ2-5 TRBD1 TRBV27 CASSSDRGLQETQYF TGTGCCAGCAGTTCGGACAGGGGGTTACAAGAGACCCAGTACTTC
. 18 TRBJ2-1 TRBD2 TRBV19 CASSIEGSPIGRRNEQFF TGTGCCAGTAGTATTGAGGGATCTCCGATCGGGAGGAGGAATGAGCAGTTCTTC
. 13 TRBJ1-5 . TRBV18 CASSPDRNQPQHF TGTGCCAGCTCACCTGACAGGAATCAGCCCCAGCATTTT
. 16 TRBJ1-4 . TRBV4-3 CASSQDLTAPHEKLFF TGCGCCAGCAGCCAAGATCTCACAGCTCCGCATGAAAAACTGTTTTTT
. 15 TRBJ2-5 TRBD2 TRBV7-3 CASSLTPGLGETQYF TGTGCCAGCAGCTTAACGCCGGGACTAGGAGAGACCCAGTACTTC
. 14 TRBJ2-3 . TRBV6-5 CASTPSFSTDTQYF TGTGCCAGCACCCCCTCTTTTAGCACAGATACGCAGTATTTT
. 14 TRBJ1-2 . TRBV9 CASSVGEGGRGYTF TGTGCCAGCAGCGTCGGGGAAGGGGGGCGAGGCTACACCTTC
. 19 TRBJ2-2 . TRBV21-1 CASSKVLSKGQGNTGELFF TGTGCCAGCAGCAAAGTATTAAGTAAGGGACAGGGGAACACCGGGGAGCTGTTTTTT
. 13 TRBJ2-3 . TRBV14 CASRGAATDTQYF TGTGCCAGCCGGGGAGCTGCGACAGATACGCAGTATTTT
. 15 TRBJ2-3 TRBD1 TRBV30 CAWSAQDRVTDTQYF TGTGCCTGGAGTGCTCAAGACAGGGTTACAGATACGCAGTATTTT
. 15 TRBJ1-4 TRBD1 TRBV7-9 CASSSWGQSGEKLFF TGTGCCAGCAGCTCATGGGGACAGTCAGGTGAAAAACTGTTTTTT